A single sample is the source of the 32 T cell receptor beta chains below, sequenced in a study of cytomegalovirus exposure and HLA in healthy donors. This PCR relied on a set of 60 Vbeta primers and 13 Jbeta primers. The method was immunoSEQ multiplex PCR; TCRdb's version includes in-frame clones alone and lacks a portion of them. The sample consists of more than 200,000 clones, roughly 80% of them appearing once. The source material was PBMCs. The receptors here all came from a girl aged 2-10 years in good health and CMV-seronegative.

This clone was counted between two and nine times. This sequence joins TRBV7-2 and TRBJ2-7; TRBD2 might be the D (5 bases). This CDR3 spans 14 amino acids. V was clipped by 0 bases and J by 2 bases, with 8 bases between them. Germline CDR1 reads SGHTA; CDR2 reads FQGNSA. The CDR3 nucleotides read TGTGCCAGCAGCTTAGCGAGGGAAGCCTACGAGCAGTACTTC. This codes for CASSLAREAYEQYF.

V usage is TRBV5-4 and J usage is TRBJ2-3; the D gene is possibly TRBD1 (8 bases). The germline CDR1 and CDR2 sequences are SGHNT and YYREEE (reference sequence). Trimming cost V 0 bases and J 6 bases, with 14 bases left between them. CDR3 length: 15 residues. CDR3: CASSLEQGGIDTQYF. Written as DNA, the CDR3 is TGTGCCAGCAGCTTGGAACAGGGGGGGATTGATACGCAGTATTTT.

This chain joins TRBV27 and TRBJ2-2, with 8 bases lining up with TRBD2. This CDR3 spans 14 amino acids. V lost 4 bases and J lost 6; bases outside the gene matches: 4. Germline CDR1 is MNHEY and CDR2 is SMNVEV (reference sequence). The CDR3 here is CASSSREGAGELFF. The CDR3 nucleotides read TGTGCCAGCAGTTCCCGGGAGGGCGCCGGGGAGCTGTTTTTT.

This clone was recorded a few times. This chain joins TRBV14 and TRBJ1-1; 8 nucleotides match TRBD1. Per the germline V gene, CDR1 is SGHDN and CDR2 is FVKESK. The V gene end was trimmed by 5 bases and the J gene end by 3 bases; junction bases not matched to a gene: 8. The CDR3 is 15 residues long. CDR3 DNA sequence: TGTGCCAGCAGCGGACGACAGGGGCGGGACACTGAAGCTTTCTTT. It is translated as CASSGRQGRDTEAFF. The full variable domain, its missing parts supplied by reference TRBV14 and TRBJ1-1, is EAGVTQFPSHSVIEKGQTVTLRCDPISGHDNLYWYRRVMGKEIKFLLHFVKESKQDESGMPNNRFLAERTGGTYSTLKVQPAELEDSGVYFCASSGRQGRDTEAFFGQGTRLTVV.

This chain uses TRBV19 with TRBJ2-1; TRBD2 matches 13 bases. The CDR3 has 16 residues. V was clipped by 3 bases and J by 4 bases; unmatched bases: 3. Germline V gene sequence: CDR1 LNHDA, CDR2 SQIVND (reference sequence). CDR3 in DNA: TGTGCCAGTAGTATCCTGACTAGCGGGGGGTACAATGAGCAGTTCTTC. Amino acid sequence: CASSILTSGGYNEQFF.

The sample holds one count of this clone. V usage is TRBV7-6 and J usage is TRBJ2-1; TRBD2 might be the D (6 bases). V was cut by 5 bases and J by 7 bases, with 12 bases left in between. Germline assignment: CDR1 SGHVS and CDR2 FNYEAQ. The length of the CDR3 is 13 residues. CDR3 sequence: CASSTGLQNEQFF. The CDR3 coding sequence is TGTGCCAGCAGCACGGGACTCCAGAATGAGCAGTTCTTC. The full variable domain, in which reference TRBV7-6 and TRBJ2-1 provide the parts outside the CDR3, is GAGVSQSPRYKVTKRGQDVALRCDPISGHVSLYWYRQALGQGPEFLTYFNYEAQQDKSGLPNDRFSAERPEGSISTLTIQRTEQRDSAMYRCASSTGLQNEQFFGPGTRLTVL.

The V gene is TRBV7-3, the J gene TRBJ1-1; TRBD1 matches at 7 bases. Unmatched junction bases numbered 6, after V lost 6 bases and J lost 5 bases. The CDR3 is 13 amino acids. Germline V gene sequence: CDR1 SGHTA, CDR2 FQGTGA. DNA of the CDR3: TGTGCCAGCAGTTCTAACAGGGGAACTGAAGCTTTCTTT. The encoded protein is CASSSNRGTEAFF.

J is TRBJ1-5 and V is TRBV9; D might be TRBD1 (6 bases). Germline V gene sequence: CDR1 SGDLS, CDR2 YYNGEE. The CDR3 has 13 residues. V lost 5 bases to trimming and J lost 5 bases, with 11 bases between them. The CDR3 loop reads CASSTGIDQPQHF. The CDR3 DNA is TGTGCCAGCAGTACAGGGATTGATCAGCCCCAGCATTTT.

The chain uses TRBV2 and TRBJ2-2; TRBD2 might be the D (7 bases). The CDR3 extends over 14 amino acids. Germline CDR1 reads SNHLY; CDR2 reads FYNNEI. The germline V and J ends were trimmed by 6 bases and 7 bases, with 15 bases remaining between them. The CDR3 coding sequence is TGTGCCAGCAGCCAAGAAGGGGGGGGCGGGGAGCTGTTTTTT. Translating gives CASSQEGGGGELFF.

The CDR3 DNA sequence: TGTGCCTGGATCGGGACTAGCGGGTTTGTGACGACCTACAATGAGCAGTTCTTC. It codes for CAWIGTSGFVTTYNEQFF. The chain combines TRBV30 with TRBJ2-1, with 12 positions matching TRBD2. The germline gives CDR1 GTSNPN, CDR2 SVGIG (reference sequence). The CDR3 runs to 18 residues. The J segment lost 2 bases and the V segment lost 4 bases, leaving 12 bases of the junction unmatched. Full variable domain (missing parts from reference TRBV30 and TRBJ2-1): SQTIHQWPATLVQPVGSPLSLECTVEGTSNPNLYWYRQAAGRGLQLLFYSVGIGQISSEVPQNLSASRPQDRQFILSSKKLLLSDSGFYLCAWIGTSGFVTTYNEQFFGPGTRLTVL.

This clone appeared a few times. The chain combines TRBV7-9 with TRBJ1-4; unclear D gene. Germline V gene data show CDR1 as SEHNR and CDR2 as FQNEAQ (reference sequence). CDR3 size: 13 residues. Trimming removed 7 bases from V and 8 bases from J, with 14 bases in between. This CDR3 is CASTPRGGEKLFF. The CDR3 DNA reads TGTGCCAGCACCCCACGGGGTGGAGAAAAACTGTTTTTT.

The CDR3 reads CASTGVLNTGELFF. The CDR3 nucleotides are TGTGCCAGCACCGGGGTCTTGAACACCGGGGAGCTGTTTTTT. The chain carries TRBV9 and TRBJ2-2; a possible D gene is TRBD2 (5 bases). Germline V gene sequence: CDR1 SGDLS, CDR2 YYNGEE. The CDR3 covers 14 residues. V was cut by 6 bases and J by 1 base, with 10 bases left in between.

V usage is TRBV7-9 and J usage is TRBJ1-2; TRBD1 is a possible D gene (5 bases). The V gene's germline CDR1 is SEHNR and CDR2 FQNEAQ (reference sequence). V gave up 7 bases and J gave up 8 bases, with 20 bases separating them. The CDR3 loop spans 14 amino acids. This chain's CDR3 is CASTPLEGTWGYTF. The CDR3 nucleotides are TGTGCCAGCACCCCTTTGGAAGGGACTTGGGGCTACACCTTC.

The chain employs TRBV5-1 and TRBJ2-7, with D maybe TRBD1 (6 bases). V gave up 6 bases and J gave up 6 bases, with 19 bases separating them. Germline V gene lookup returns CDR1 SGHRS and CDR2 YFSETQ. The CDR3 spans 14 residues. CDR3: CASTHRDNRGEQYF. The CDR3 region has the DNA TGCGCCAGCACCCACCGGGACAACCGAGGCGAGCAGTACTTC.

This chain joins TRBV6-5 and TRBJ2-1; the match to TRBD2 covers 14 bases. Per the germline V gene, CDR1 is MNHEY and CDR2 is SVGAGI. Unmatched junction bases numbered 3, after V lost 4 bases and J lost 7 bases. The CDR3 sequence is 15 residues long. The CDR3 DNA follows: TGTGCCAGCAGTTGGGGACTAGCGGGGGATAATGAGCAGTTCTTC. It yields the protein CASSWGLAGDNEQFF.

The chain recombines TRBV2 with TRBJ2-5; D might be TRBD2 (5 bases). V gave up 0 bases and J gave up 3 bases, with 20 bases separating them. CDR3 length equals 18 residues. CDR1 is SNHLY and CDR2 is FYNNEI in the germline V gene. The chain's CDR3 is CASSEAIIPGSKKETQYF. In nucleotides, the CDR3 is TGTGCCAGCAGTGAAGCGATCATTCCGGGGTCAAAAAAAGAGACCCAGTACTTC.

The CDR3 is CASSLSLREETQYF. Here the CDR3 DNA reads TGCGCCAGCAGCCTTAGTCTGCGGGAAGAGACCCAGTACTTC. The V call is TRBV4-1, the J call TRBJ2-5; D might be TRBD2 (5 bases). Trimming left V 4 bases short and J 3 bases short, with 12 bases between. Germline V CDR1 and CDR2: MGHRA, YSYEKL. The CDR3 runs to 14 residues.

The count of this clone is one. CDR3 coding DNA: TGTGCCAGCAGCGCCCGAGGGATCGCGGGAAACACCATATATTTT. This translates into CASSARGIAGNTIYF. The chain employs TRBV14 and TRBJ1-3; D gene unclear. The CDR3 has 15 amino acids. Looked up from germline, CDR1 is SGHDN and CDR2 is FVKESK. V lost 5 bases and J 4 bases, leaving 15 bases between the germline ends.

This clone was seen just once. The chain joins TRBV7-9 to TRBJ2-5; TRBD1 matches at 8 bases. Germline-derived CDR1 and CDR2 are SEHNR and FQNEAQ (reference sequence). V trimming: 4 bases; J trimming: 2 bases; junction bases outside the gene matches: 9. This CDR3 region has 16 residues. This CDR3 is CASSSGTGGFQETQYF. In DNA, the CDR3 is TGTGCCAGCAGCTCCGGGACAGGCGGCTTTCAAGAGACCCAGTACTTC.

This chain joins TRBV28 and TRBJ1-4; D call uncertain. Germline assignment: CDR1 MDHEN and CDR2 SYDVKM. Trimming took 5 bases from V and 1 from J, leaving 17 bases between them. The CDR3 covers 17 residues. The CDR3 nucleotides read TGTGCCAGCAGTAGACTACCAGGACGGAGAACTAATGAAAAACTGTTTTTT. This gives the protein CASSRLPGRRTNEKLFF.

This sequence joins TRBV11-2 and TRBJ1-1; D unresolved. The V end was cut by 4 bases, the J end by 2 bases, with 20 bases between. The germline V gene encodes CDR1 SGHAT and CDR2 FQNNGV. This CDR3 spans 17 amino acids. CDR3 region: CASSSWLEVPSNTEAFF. DNA of the CDR3: TGTGCCAGCAGCTCATGGCTCGAGGTACCGAGCAACACTGAAGCTTTCTTT. Drawing the rest from reference TRBV11-2 and TRBJ1-1, the complete variable domain is EAGVAQSPRYKIIEKRQSVAFWCNPISGHATLYWYQQILGQGPKLLIQFQNNGVVDDSQLPKDRFSAERLKGVDSTLKIQPAKLEDSAVYLCASSSWLEVPSNTEAFFGQGTRLTVV.

This clone occurred once. This sequence joins TRBV30 and TRBJ1-5, with no clear D. Per germline, CDR1 GTSNPN and CDR2 SVGIG (reference sequence). The length of the CDR3 is 13 residues. Between the trimmed V and J ends, which lost 2 bases and 4 bases, there was a span of 9 bases. DNA for the CDR3: TGTGCCTGGAGTCGAAGCCTTAATCAGCCCCAGCATTTT. This gives the protein CAWSRSLNQPQHF.

This clone has only a few counts. The chain recombines TRBV10-3 with TRBJ1-1; D ambiguous. The CDR3 is made up of 12 amino acids. V was cut by 4 bases and J by 8 bases, with 11 bases left in between. The germline V gene has CDR1 ENHRY and CDR2 SYGVKD. CDR3 in amino acids: CAISVGAEEAFF. The CDR3 DNA reads as TGTGCCATCAGTGTTGGAGCCGAAGAAGCTTTCTTT.

CDR3 DNA sequence: TGTGCCAGTAGTATAGCGGGAGCCAAAAACATTCAGTACTTC. It yields the protein CASSIAGAKNIQYF. V is TRBV19 and J is TRBJ2-4, with D unclear. V shed 1 base and J shed 0 bases, with 4 bases lying between them. This CDR3 is 14 amino acids long. Germline-derived CDR1 and CDR2 are LNHDA and SQIVND (reference sequence).

This chain's CDR3 is CASSSTGGNTGELFF. The CDR3 region has the DNA TGCGCCAGCAGCTCGACAGGGGGGAACACCGGGGAGCTGTTTTTT. The gene calls are TRBV5-1 and TRBJ2-2, with TRBD1 matching 9 bases. The CDR3 has 15 residues. Trimming cost V 3 bases and J 1 base; bases outside gene matches: 1. CDR1 SGHRS and CDR2 YFSETQ come from the germline V gene.

The chain combines TRBV7-3 with TRBJ2-7; TRBD2 aligns across 9 bases. The V gene's germline CDR1 is SGHTA and CDR2 FQGTGA. The CDR3 contains 14 residues. V was pared by 2 bases and J by 6 bases, with 5 bases of the junction left unmatched. In DNA, the CDR3 is TGTGCCAGCAGCTTAGCGGGGGGGCCCTCCGAGCAGTACTTC. Its protein product is CASSLAGGPSEQYF.

This chain links TRBV12-5 with TRBJ1-1; 12 bases line up with TRBD1. Germline V gene lookup returns CDR1 LGHNT and CDR2 FRNRAP. The CDR3 spans 13 residues. V lost 6 bases and J lost 7; bases outside the gene matches: 3. The CDR3 DNA is TGTGCTAGTGGGGGACAGGGGGCTTTTGAAGCTTTCTTT. It codes for CASGGQGAFEAFF.

V and J are TRBV7-9 and TRBJ1-5; the D is unclear. In germline, CDR1 is SEHNR, CDR2 FQNEAQ (reference sequence). The CDR3 covers 13 residues. V gave up 2 bases and J gave up 7 bases, with 9 bases separating them. The CDR3, as DNA: TGTGCCAGCAGCTTAAGTGCGGGCCAGCCCCAGCATTTT. It encodes CASSLSAGQPQHF.

The V gene is TRBV30, the J gene TRBJ2-7; 8 nucleotides agree with TRBD1. The CDR3 length is 17 residues. V trimming: 4 bases; J trimming: 0 bases; junction bases outside the gene matches: 14. Germline V gene data show CDR1 as GTSNPN and CDR2 as SVGIG (reference sequence). The DNA for the CDR3 is TGTGCCTGGAAATTAGCAGGGGGCCCGTTAAGCTCCTACGAGCAGTACTTC. Protein: CAWKLAGGPLSSYEQYF.

This clone was observed a single time. The J gene is TRBJ2-1, the V gene TRBV6-6; 10 bases are shared with TRBD2. The CDR3 length is 16 residues. V gave up 2 bases and J gave up 6 bases; unmatched junction bases: 7. The germline V gene has CDR1 MNHNY and CDR2 SVGAGI (reference sequence). This CDR3 reads CASSYPVSGGANEQFF. The CDR3 nucleotides are TGTGCCAGCAGTTACCCCGTGAGCGGGGGGGCCAATGAGCAGTTCTTC.

This clone was detected only a few times. The rearrangement links TRBV6-1 to TRBJ1-1; TRBD1 might be the D (6 bases). Germline lookup yields CDR1 MNHNS and CDR2 SASEGT. Trimming cost V 3 bases and J 0 bases, with 11 bases left between them. The CDR3 runs to 15 residues. The CDR3 DNA follows: TGTGCCAGCAGTGATGGTGGGGGCATGAACACTGAAGCTTTCTTT. Its translation: CASSDGGGMNTEAFF.

The gene calls are TRBV5-1 and TRBJ2-1, with a tentative D call TRBD2 (7 bases). Germline lookup yields CDR1 SGHRS and CDR2 YFSETQ. The V end lost 1 base, the J end lost 9 bases, and 17 bases lay between the germline ends. CDR3 length: 15 residues. The CDR3 region is CASSLFAGRGGEQFF. The CDR3, as DNA: TGCGCCAGCAGCTTGTTTGCGGGAAGGGGGGGTGAGCAGTTCTTC.